This T cell receptor (beta chain) was observed in a study of early T cells in non-severe SARS-CoV-2 infection. Overall study: Sequenced bulk RNA came from whole blood that was unsorted, and chains were unpaired.

Study-level points and caveats: The VDJdb matching leaned toward anti-spike CD8 responses and overlooked private and CD4 specificities.

Turning to this clonotype: The antigen is undetermined.

The V and J ends lost 5 bases and 1 base respectively, with 14 bases between them. This CDR3 has 15 residues. Germline V gene data show CDR1 as SGHTA and CDR2 as FQGNSA. Unique molecular identifiers were affixed to single, distinct cDNA molecules. TCRdb re-analysed the 5' RACE reads in MiXCR, keeping a single row per CDR3 protein. Here the sample spans around 50,000 distinct CDR3 sequences, around 10% being singletons. This receptor was identified in an adult who was a healthcare worker with PCR-confirmed SARS-CoV-2 infection or an uninfected control (not recorded which). The genes are TRBV7-2 and TRBJ1-1; weak D call: TRBD1 (5 bases). The sample was whole blood. The CDR3 sequence: CASSLFVGPNTEAFF. Written as DNA, the CDR3 is TGTGCCAGCAGCCTCTTTGTGGGGCCGAACACTGAAGCTTTCTTT.